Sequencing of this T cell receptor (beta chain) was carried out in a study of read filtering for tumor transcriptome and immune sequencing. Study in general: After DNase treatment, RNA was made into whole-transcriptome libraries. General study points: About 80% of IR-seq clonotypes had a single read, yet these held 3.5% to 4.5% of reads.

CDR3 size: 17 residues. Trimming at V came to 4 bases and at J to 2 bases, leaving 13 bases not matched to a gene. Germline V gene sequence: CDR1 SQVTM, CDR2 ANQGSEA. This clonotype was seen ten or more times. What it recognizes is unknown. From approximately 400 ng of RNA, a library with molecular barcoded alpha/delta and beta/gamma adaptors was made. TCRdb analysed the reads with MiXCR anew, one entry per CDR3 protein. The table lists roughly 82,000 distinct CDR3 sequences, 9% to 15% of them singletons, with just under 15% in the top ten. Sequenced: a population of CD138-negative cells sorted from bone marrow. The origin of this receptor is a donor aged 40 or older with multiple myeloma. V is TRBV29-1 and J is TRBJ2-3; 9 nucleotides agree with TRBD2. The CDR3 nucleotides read TGCAGCGTTGGAGGGGGTAGCGGGAGCCCGTTCACAGATACGCAGTATTTT. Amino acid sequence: CSVGGGSGSPFTDTQYF.